Sequencing of this T cell receptor beta chain was carried out in a study of patients and donors after allogeneic stem cell transplantation. TCRdb redid the calling of the RT-PCR reads with MiXCR, one entry per CDR3 protein. The sample holds about a million distinct CDR3 sequences, roughly 18% seen once. Looked up from germline, CDR1 is SGHTA and CDR2 is FQGNSA. The CDR3 extends over 18 amino acids. The J segment lost 2 bases and the V segment lost 0 bases, leaving 7 bases of the junction unmatched. This clonotype was sampled from a human donor who was either an allogeneic HSCT recipient or a stem cell or donor lymphocyte infusion donor (not recorded which). It is not recorded whose cells these are; they may come from a transplant donor. Material for sequencing was blood, either unsorted or a sorted T cell fraction (not recorded which). V gene TRBV7-2 combines with J gene TRBJ1-5; 10 bases line up with TRBD1. CDR3 in amino acids: CASSLAGTGDVGNQPQHF. The CDR3 DNA is TGTGCCAGCAGCTTAGCAGGGACAGGGGATGTAGGCAATCAGCCCCAGCATTTT.